The entry below gives a single T cell receptor beta chain sequence along with its context. This sample was included in a study of T cell changes during pregnancy in multiple sclerosis. Produced via immunoSEQ multiplex PCR; TCRdb's table is partial and in-frame only. The table records approximately 50,000 clones, roughly 95% of them present only once. The V gene lost 3 bases and the J gene lost 8 bases, with 20 bases spanning the gap. From germline, CDR1 is SGDLS and CDR2 YYNGEE. CDR3 length: 15 amino acids. The chain uses TRBV9 and TRBJ1-2; D may be TRBD1 (5 bases). The material sequenced was CD4+ T cells from peripheral blood mononuclear cells, taken in the third trimester of pregnancy. The receptor comes from a female donor with multiple sclerosis, enrolled in a pregnancy study. Here the CDR3 DNA reads TGTGCCAGCAGCGCAGTTGAAGCAGGGAAAGGCGGCTACACCTTC. Its protein is CASSAVEAGKGGYTF.